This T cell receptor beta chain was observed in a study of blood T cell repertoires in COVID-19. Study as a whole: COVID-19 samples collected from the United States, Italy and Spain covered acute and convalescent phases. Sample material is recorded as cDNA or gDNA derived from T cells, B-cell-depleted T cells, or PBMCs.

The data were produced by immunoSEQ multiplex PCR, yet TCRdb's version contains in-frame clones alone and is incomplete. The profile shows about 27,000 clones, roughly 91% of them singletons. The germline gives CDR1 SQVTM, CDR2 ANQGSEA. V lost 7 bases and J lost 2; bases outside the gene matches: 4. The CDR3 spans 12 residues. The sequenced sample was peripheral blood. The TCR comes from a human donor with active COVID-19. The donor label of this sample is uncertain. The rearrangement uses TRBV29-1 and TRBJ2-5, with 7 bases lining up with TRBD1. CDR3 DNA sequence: TGCAGCGCCGGGACAGTTCAAGAGACCCAGTACTTC. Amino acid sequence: CSAGTVQETQYF.